The next 3 T cell receptor beta chains were all read from a single sample in a study of blood T cells in healthy people across ages. Next came a second PCR, run for about 7 to 12 cycles, which used a sample-barcoded 5' primer along with a J-beta primer mix. MiXCR, run by TCRdb on the 5' RACE reads, gives a single entry per CDR3 protein. Of over 750,000 distinct CDR3 sequences listed, approximately 25% are singletons. These data were also filed under a second study, of T cells of mothers and their children.

The sequenced material came from blood. The receptors here all came from a boy under 18 in good health.

The chain links TRBV28 to TRBJ2-7; D not resolved. The CDR3 is made up of 14 amino acids. Trimming removed 6 bases at V and 0 bases at J, with 12 bases between. Germline V gives CDR1 MDHEN, CDR2 SYDVKM. The CDR3 DNA follows: TGTGCCAGCAGCAAAATCCAGAGCTCCTACGAGCAGTACTTC. This sequence encodes CASSKIQSSYEQYF.

The V gene is TRBV7-9, the J gene TRBJ2-5; D uncertain. This CDR3 spans 16 amino acids. Germline CDR1 SEHNR, CDR2 FQNEAQ (reference sequence). Between the trimmed V and J ends, which lost 1 base and 3 bases, there was a span of 15 bases. The CDR3 bases are TGTGCCAGCAGCTTAGGTTCATCGACTCCCAAAGAGACCCAGTACTTC. The encoded protein is CASSLGSSTPKETQYF.

In this sample, this clonotype turned up a few times. This chain uses TRBV14 with TRBJ2-1; D may be TRBD1 (6 bases). Per germline, CDR1 SGHDN and CDR2 FVKESK. Trimming took 3 bases from V and 3 from J, leaving 9 bases between them. This CDR3 is 14 amino acids long. CDR3 nucleotides: TGTGCCAGCAGCCAGTTGACAGGCTACAATGAGCAGTTCTTC. Its protein is CASSQLTGYNEQFF.